The clone carrying this T cell receptor (beta chain) was seen more than once but under ten times. The data originate from a study of T-cell reconstitution after alpha-beta-depleted transplantation in children. A TCRbeta library incorporating unique molecular identifiers was prepared. From the PCR reads, TCRdb called clonotypes with MiXCR, one entry per CDR3 protein. Of roughly 340,000 distinct CDR3 sequences listed, 15% to 20% were seen once; the top ten hold around two fifths. Sequenced material: PBMCs, mostly from graft donor cells, taken 360 days after TCRalphabeta/CD19-depleted stem cell transplant. This clonotype was obtained from a male patient between 2 and 10 years old who had a stem cell transplant for acute lymphoblastic leukemia, so the T cells may come from the graft donor.

CDR3 sequence (DNA): TGCAGCGTTGACCCGGGACTTTACAATGAGCAGTTCTTC. It translates to CSVDPGLYNEQFF. The chain carries TRBV29-1 and TRBJ2-1; possible D gene TRBD2, 6 bases. Trimming removed 3 bases at V and 4 bases at J, with 10 bases between. Germline-derived CDR1 and CDR2 are SQVTM and ANQGSEA. The CDR3 is 13 amino acids.